The source of this TCR beta chain is a study of blood T cell repertoires in COVID-19 (dated by TCRdb to 2020 to 2022). With respect to the entire study: Samples covering the acute and convalescent phases of COVID-19 were provided by collaborators in the United States, Italy and Spain. The prospective study material was composed of cDNA or gDNA derived from T cells, B-cell-depleted T cells, or PBMCs. Deeply sampled blood TCRbeta repertoires from subjects exposed to, actively infected with, or recovered from COVID-19 were included in the dataset. The repertoires were made available in a free public database intended to serve as a resource for research on the immune response to SARS-CoV-2. Samples came from the ongoing ImmuneRACE study (first 160 participants) plus 1,254 subjects from 6 global collaborators. Sample metadata almost always included a de-identified subject ID, COVID-19 status, age in years and sex. HLA class I and class II types, where available, came from metadata supplied by the sample provider rather than from assay-based typing.

The immunoSEQ Assay, a bias-controlled multiplex PCR, was used to amplify TCRbeta CDR3 regions from genomic DNA. The authors' pipeline ran thus. The number of nucleated cells in each sample was estimated from the amplification of reference gene primers within the assay. To quantify the absolute abundance of each unique TCRbeta CDR3 rearrangement, sequence reads were collapsed and filtered. For each sample, productive Simpson clonality was calculated as the square root of Simpson's diversity index over productive rearrangements. Entries here come from immuneACCESS through TCRdb and include only in-frame sequences with V and J called. Some clones fail to appear in such tables; in the studies checked, an unresolved V gene covers under half of the shortfall, and the cause of the remainder is unknown. V and J calls and clone size are as listed in that table; D and trimming were resolved from the DNA. In this sample the table shows about 200,000 clones, 89% of which occur a single time. The ten largest clones represent roughly 6% of the sample.

Comments on this clone: This receptor's antigen is unknown. Base qualities are not recorded, but no much larger clone differs from it by a single base.

V trim: 2 bases; J trim: 0 bases; unmatched bases: 3. The germline V gene (reference sequence) gives CDR1 as GTSNPN and CDR2 as SVGIG. From cysteine to phenylalanine, the CDR3 is 14 amino acids long. The entry retains the CDR3 DNA only, 42 bases that are in frame from base 1. Another Seattle source contributed samples from volunteer blood donors who had recovered from COVID-19. Whole blood was collected in K2EDTA tubes by collaborating institutions according to the institutions' own protocols. For TCRbeta analysis, collaborator samples were shipped as frozen whole blood, as isolated PBMCs, or as DNA extracted from either sample type. The full study reports these points: The quantity of clinical and demographic metadata differed by source and by participant and was supplied without curation.

The chain was built from TRBV30 and TRBJ2-7; 8 bases in the junction line up with TRBD2. This sequence was found in a man aged 60-69 years who had recovered from COVID-19. Source material: peripheral blood. CDR3 reads: CAWSLLADSYEQYF. The base sequence is TGTGCCTGGAGTTTACTAGCGGACTCCTACGAGCAGTACTTC.